This is a list of T cell receptor beta chains from one sample in a study of T cell responses to AZD1222 COVID-19 vaccine. Using immunoSEQ multiplex PCR, the repertoire was profiled, and TCRdb retains in-frame clones only, with some absent. The repertoire holds under 200,000 clones, with approximately 87% as singletons. The material was peripheral blood, obtained on day 0 of MenACWY control vaccination. These receptors were obtained from an adult in good health. CDR3s include the opening cysteine and the closing phenylalanine or tryptophan. A D gene is named only where the DNA matches it firmly. Some rows mark clone size as missing; the rest say once, few, many or name a class of expanded clone.

size | J | V | D | CDR3 | DNA
. | TRBJ1-1 | TRBV4-1 | . | CASSQDLGINYEAFF | TGCGCCAGCAGCCAAGATTTAGGAATCAACTATGAAGCTTTCTTT
. | TRBJ2-1 | TRBV11-3 | . | CASSAAGTKQFF | TGTGCCAGCAGCGCAGCCGGGACAAAGCAGTTCTTC
. | TRBJ1-3 | TRBV27 | TRBD1 | CASSSSTLGQGGNTIYF | TGTGCCAGCAGTTCAAGCACCCTCGGACAGGGCGGAAACACCATATATTTT
. | TRBJ2-7 | TRBV7-8 | TRBD2 | CASSLGAGGPDEQYF | TGTGCCAGCAGCTTAGGGGCGGGAGGGCCCGACGAGCAGTACTTC
. | TRBJ2-1 | TRBV7-3 | . | CASSYSGTGLLDEQFF | TGTGCCAGCAGCTATTCAGGGACTGGATTGCTGGATGAGCAGTTCTTC
. | TRBJ1-2 | TRBV2 | . | CASIMSLTYGYTF | TGTGCCAGCATTATGTCCCTGACCTATGGCTACACCTTC
. | TRBJ2-3 | TRBV28 | . | CASSGGRQGRTDTQYF | TGTGCCAGCTCGGGGGGGAGACAGGGGAGAACAGATACGCAGTATTTT
few | TRBJ1-1 | TRBV9 | . | CASSPRGLGMNTEAFF | TGTGCCAGCAGCCCCCGGGGACTAGGGATGAACACTGAAGCTTTCTTT
. | TRBJ2-7 | TRBV7-9 | . | CASSLVSGGISSYEQYF | TGTGCCAGCAGCTTAGTTTCCGGCGGGATTTCCTCCTACGAGCAGTACTTC
. | TRBJ2-7 | TRBV28 | TRBD1 | CASSGTGPLREQYF | TGTGCCAGCAGTGGGACAGGGCCCCTCCGCGAGCAGTACTTC
. | TRBJ2-1 | TRBV11-2 | . | CASSLEGYSYNEQFF | TGTGCCAGCAGCTTAGAGGGTTACTCCTACAATGAGCAGTTCTTC
. | TRBJ2-7 | TRBV19 | TRBD2 | CASQSSSGLAASYEQYF | TGTGCCAGTCAGTCGTCTTCGGGACTAGCGGCGTCCTACGAGCAGTACTTC
. | TRBJ1-1 | TRBV19 | TRBD1 | CASSIGTANTEAFF | TGTGCCAGTAGTATTGGGACAGCCAACACTGAAGCTTTCTTT
. | TRBJ1-5 | TRBV28 | . | CASSGAGQVQPQHF | TGTGCCAGCAGTGGCGCAGGTCAGGTTCAGCCCCAGCATTTT
. | TRBJ1-5 | TRBV2 | TRBD1 | CASSPTGGNQPQHF | TGTGCCAGCAGCCCGACAGGGGGCAATCAGCCCCAGCATTTT
. | TRBJ2-7 | TRBV20-1 | TRBD1 | CSATTGGEQYF | TGCAGTGCGACCACAGGGGGAGAGCAGTACTTC
. | TRBJ2-3 | TRBV19 | . | CASSIKRSPTDTQYF | TGTGCCAGTAGTATAAAGCGGAGCCCCACAGATACGCAGTATTTT
. | TRBJ1-2 | TRBV5-6 | TRBD1 | CASSLGTGINYGYTF | TGTGCCAGCAGCTTGGGGACAGGGATTAACTATGGCTACACCTTC
once | TRBJ2-7 | TRBV10-3 | . | CAISESSFSGDEQYF | TGTGCCATCAGTGAGTCGAGTTTTTCAGGGGACGAGCAGTACTTC
. | TRBJ2-2 | TRBV11-2 | . | CASSLDILRANTGELFF | TGTGCCAGCAGCTTAGATATTTTGCGGGCGAACACCGGGGAGCTGTTTTTT
. | TRBJ1-2 | TRBV28 | . | CASSLFGTAGSGYTF | TGTGCCAGCAGTCTCTTCGGGACGGCGGGCTCTGGCTACACCTTC
. | TRBJ1-5 | TRBV12-3/TRBV12-4 | . | CASSQSNQPQHF | TGTGCCAGCAGTCAGAGCAATCAGCCCCAGCATTTT
. | TRBJ1-6 | TRBV6-6 | TRBD1 | CASSLSGTVNSPLHF | TGTGCCAGCAGTTTAAGCGGGACAGTAAATTCACCCCTCCACTTT
. | TRBJ2-7 | TRBV5-1 | . | CASRETGEGEQYF | TGCGCCAGCAGAGAAACGGGAGAAGGCGAGCAGTACTTC
. | TRBJ1-2 | TRBV29-1 | . | CSVEDLEKFYGYTF | TGCAGCGTTGAAGACTTGGAGAAATTCTATGGCTACACCTTC
. | TRBJ1-5 | TRBV7-2 | . | CASSQSGGNQPQHF | TGTGCCAGCAGCCAATCGGGGGGTAATCAGCCCCAGCATTTT
. | TRBJ2-2 | TRBV6-4 | . | CAVGNLDTGELFF | TGTGCGGTTGGTAACTTGGACACCGGGGAGCTGTTTTTT
. | TRBJ1-2 | TRBV30 | . | CAWRIVGGYGYTF | TGTGCCTGGAGGATAGTCGGGGGCTATGGCTACACCTTC
once | TRBJ2-1 | TRBV27 | TRBD2 | CASMFSGTYNEQFF | TGTGCCAGCATGTTTAGCGGGACTTACAATGAGCAGTTCTTC
. | TRBJ2-1 | TRBV3-1/TRBV3-2 | . | CASSHTATYNEQFF | TGTGCCAGCAGCCATACGGCAACCTACAATGAGCAGTTCTTC
. | TRBJ2-7 | TRBV6-5 | . | CASQTSGQGTHEQYF | TGTGCCAGCCAAACCTCCGGGCAGGGGACACACGAGCAGTACTTC
once | TRBJ1-4 | TRBV3-1/TRBV3-2 | TRBD1 | CASSHTGTDNEKLFF | TGTGCCAGCAGCCATACCGGGACAGACAATGAAAAACTGTTTTTT
. | TRBJ2-7 | TRBV21-1 | . | CASSKGLAGGSYEQYF | TGTGCCAGCAGCAAAGGACTAGCGGGAGGGTCCTACGAGCAGTACTTC
. | TRBJ2-1 | TRBV9 | TRBD2 | CASSPGGLAGGPSLYNEQFF | TGTGCCAGCAGCCCCGGTGGACTAGCGGGGGGGCCTTCCCTCTACAATGAGCAGTTCTTC
few | TRBJ1-2 | TRBV4-1 | . | CASSPWTDGPLGYTF | TGCGCCAGCAGCCCTTGGACGGACGGACCGCTTGGCTACACCTTC
. | TRBJ2-7 | TRBV6-5 | TRBD1 | CASRAPGTAYEQYF | TGTGCCAGCAGAGCCCCCGGGACAGCCTACGAGCAGTACTTC
. | TRBJ1-1 | TRBV11-3 | . | CASSRTVNTEAFF | TGTGCCAGCAGCCGGACGGTGAACACTGAAGCTTTCTTT
once | TRBJ2-1 | TRBV13 | . | CASSLGGTYNEQFF | TGTGCCAGCAGCTTAGGTGGAACCTACAATGAGCAGTTCTTC
. | TRBJ1-6 | TRBV10-3 | TRBD1 | CAISESPPTGRYNSPLHF | TGTGCCATCAGTGAGTCCCCCCCGACAGGGCGGTATAATTCACCCCTCCACTTT
. | TRBJ2-1 | TRBV15 | TRBD2 | CATSRERSSGEYNEQFF | TGTGCCACCAGCAGAGAAAGGTCTAGCGGGGAATACAATGAGCAGTTCTTC
. | TRBJ2-1 | TRBV5-1 | . | CASSLGGEVSYNEQFF | TGCGCCAGCAGCTTGGGAGGGGAGGTCTCCTACAATGAGCAGTTCTTC
. | TRBJ2-5 | TRBV7-9 | . | CASNKIEGETQYF | TGTGCCAGCAATAAGATCGAGGGTGAGACCCAGTACTTC
. | TRBJ2-5 | TRBV3-1/TRBV3-2 | TRBD2 | CASSQPTSGGPQETQYF | TGTGCCAGCAGCCAACCGACTAGCGGGGGGCCCCAAGAGACCCAGTACTTC
. | TRBJ2-3 | TRBV15 | . | CATSRDSMTDTQYF | TGTGCCACCAGCAGGGACAGTATGACAGATACGCAGTATTTT
few | TRBJ1-4 | TRBV28 | TRBD1 | CASNRGQGYEKLFF | TGTGCCAGCAATAGGGGGCAAGGTTATGAAAAACTGTTTTTT
. | TRBJ2-5 | TRBV7-2 | TRBD1 | CASSLGDRATSETQYF | TGTGCCAGCAGCTTAGGGGACAGGGCTACTTCCGAGACCCAGTACTTC
. | TRBJ1-4 | TRBV4-2 | . | CASSQGGEGEKLFF | TGTGCCAGCAGCCAAGGGGGGGAAGGGGAAAAACTGTTTTTT
. | TRBJ2-1 | TRBV28 | TRBD2 | CASSLGGTSGRNRQFF | TGTGCCAGCAGTTTAGGGGGGACTAGCGGGAGAAATCGGCAGTTCTTC
. | TRBJ2-1 | TRBV6-5 | TRBD2 | CASTLEGGPYNEQFF | TGTGCCAGCACGCTGGAGGGAGGGCCCTACAATGAGCAGTTCTTC
once | TRBJ2-3 | TRBV4-3 | . | CASSQDRGDTDTQYF | TGCGCCAGCAGCCAAGACAGGGGCGACACAGATACGCAGTATTTT
. | TRBJ2-1 | TRBV5-4 | . | CASSLTSSNEQFF | TGTGCCAGCAGCTTGACTAGCTCCAATGAGCAGTTCTTC
. | TRBJ1-1 | TRBV5-1 | . | CASSLGANTEAFF | TGCGCCAGCAGCTTGGGGGCGAACACTGAAGCTTTCTTT
. | TRBJ1-2 | TRBV4-3 | . | CASSSGGGYTF | TGCGCCAGCAGCTCGGGGGGTGGCTACACCTTC
. | TRBJ1-1 | TRBV6-5 | . | CASSYSGVNTEAFF | TGTGCCAGCAGTTACTCGGGGGTCAACACTGAAGCTTTCTTT
. | TRBJ2-1 | TRBV4-2 | TRBD2 | CASSHPRTSGSGGTYNEQFF | TGTGCCAGCAGCCACCCAAGGACTAGCGGGAGTGGGGGTACCTACAATGAGCAGTTCTTC
. | TRBJ2-3 | TRBV6-6 | TRBD1 | CASSYPGQQQYF | TGTGCCAGCAGTTATCCGGGACAGCAGCAGTATTTT
. | TRBJ2-7 | TRBV18 | . | CASSPDYEQYF | TGTGCCAGCTCACCTGACTACGAGCAGTACTTC
. | TRBJ1-2 | TRBV15 | . | CATSRLDSNYGYTF | TGTGCCACCAGCAGACTGGACAGTAACTATGGCTACACCTTC
. | TRBJ1-4 | TRBV28 | TRBD1 | CASSFSGTGGEKLFF | TGTGCCAGCAGTTTTTCAGGGACAGGCGGTGAAAAACTGTTTTTT